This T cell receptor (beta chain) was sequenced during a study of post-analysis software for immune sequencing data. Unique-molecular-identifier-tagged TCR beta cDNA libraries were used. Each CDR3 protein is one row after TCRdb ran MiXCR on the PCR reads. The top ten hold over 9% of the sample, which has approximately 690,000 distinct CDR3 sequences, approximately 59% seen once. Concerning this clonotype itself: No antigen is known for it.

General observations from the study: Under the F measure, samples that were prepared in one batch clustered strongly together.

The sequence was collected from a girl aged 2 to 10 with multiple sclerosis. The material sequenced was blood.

The CDR3 nucleotides read TGTGCCAGCAGTTCGACGGGGATGGGCAATGAGCAGTTCTTC. Its protein product is CASSSTGMGNEQFF. The chain is built from TRBV12-3 or TRBV12-4 and TRBJ2-1; D is possibly TRBD2 (5 bases). The CDR3 consists of 14 residues. V dropped 4 bases and J dropped 6 bases, with 13 bases sitting between them.